This entry is about one TCR beta chain. Losses at the gene ends were 3 bases for V and 7 bases for J; bases not matched to a gene: 11. Germline V gene sequence: CDR1 MDHEN, CDR2 SYDVKM. The length of the CDR3 is 15 residues. Followed longitudinally, the Seattle patients had been enrolled during active infection. These data are taken from a study of blood T cell repertoires in COVID-19. Study context: There were acute and convalescent COVID-19 samples, and they came from the United States, Italy and Spain. Sources were T cells, B-cell-depleted T cells, or PBMCs; the material itself was cDNA or gDNA.

As handled by the study authors: Amplifying reference gene primers gave estimates of nucleated cell counts. Measured with immunoSEQ multiplex PCR; TCRdb has only the in-frame clones, and not every one. The DNA gave D and trimming, while V, J and clone size come from that table. The table lists about 200,000 clones, about 93% of them singletons. V is TRBV28 and J is TRBJ2-7; 8 nucleotides line up with TRBD1. Sequenced: peripheral blood. This clonotype originated in a man in his sixties with COVID-19, enrolled during active disease. The CDR3 DNA sequence: TGTGCCAGCAGTTTGTCCACAGGGGGGATGAGGGAGCAGTACTTC. Encoded protein: CASSLSTGGMREQYF.